The 29 T cell receptor beta chains in this list originate from one sample, sequenced in a study of early stage breast cancer tumors. The assay was immunoSEQ multiplex PCR, and TCRdb's table has in-frame clones only and misses some. The sample includes roughly 19,000 clones, about 78% of them seen just once. Input material: blood. Receptors originate from a person aged 55-75 years with breast cancer.

V gene TRBV27 combines with J gene TRBJ2-2; TRBD1 matches at 7 bases. This CDR3 has 13 residues. Germline lookup yields CDR1 MNHEY and CDR2 SMNVEV (reference sequence). Trimming at V came to 4 bases and at J to 10 bases, leaving 6 bases not matched to a gene. The CDR3 sequence: CASSYQGTAELFF. CDR3 sequence (DNA): TGTGCCAGCAGTTACCAGGGGACAGCGGAGCTGTTTTTT.

The chain has TRBV6-5 and TRBJ2-7; D is perhaps TRBD1 (5 bases). CDR1 is MNHEY, CDR2 SVGAGI, per germline. The CDR3 is 15 residues long. V lost 2 bases and J 4 bases, leaving 15 bases between the germline ends. The CDR3 loop is CASSYQSGIAYEQYF. As DNA, the CDR3 is TGTGCCAGCAGTTACCAGTCAGGGATTGCTTACGAGCAGTACTTC.

The sample holds one count of this clone. The V and J genes are TRBV10-3 and TRBJ2-5, with TRBD1 matching over 7 bases. The CDR3 extends over 14 amino acids. In germline, CDR1 is ENHRY, CDR2 SYGVKD. Trimming cost V 3 bases and J 2 bases; bases outside gene matches: 3. CDR3 sequence (DNA): TGTGCCATCAGTGACCCGGGACAGCAAGAGACCCAGTACTTC. This encodes CAISDPGQQETQYF.

This chain's CDR3 is CASSIKPSGALNTEAFF. The CDR3 DNA reads as TGTGCCAGCAGTATTAAACCATCCGGGGCTTTGAACACTGAAGCTTTCTTT. The rearrangement joins TRBV27 to TRBJ1-1, with a possible D match to TRBD1 (5 bases). The CDR3 sequence is 17 residues long. The V and J ends lost 5 bases and 0 bases respectively, with 19 bases between them. Germline CDR1 and CDR2: MNHEY and SMNVEV (reference sequence).

About this clone: At one of its ends the junction is not consistent with the germline gene, which may arise from a read error. V gene TRBV6-1 combines with J gene TRBJ2-5; 7 bases map to TRBD2. The germline CDR1 and CDR2 sequences are MNHNS and SASEGT. The CDR3 extends over 14 amino acids. Here the CDR3 DNA reads TGTGTCAGCAGTGAATGGGGGGGCCAAGAGACCCAGTACTTC. Its protein product is CVSSEWGGQETQYF.

This chain joins TRBV7-3 and TRBJ1-2; 7 nucleotides align to TRBD1. Losses at the gene ends were 1 base for V and 2 bases for J; bases not matched to a gene: 4. Germline assignment: CDR1 SGHTA and CDR2 FQGTGA. This CDR3 spans 15 amino acids. CDR3 residues: CASSLNPTGNYGYTF. CDR3 in DNA: TGTGCCAGCAGCTTAAATCCGACAGGGAACTATGGCTACACCTTC.

The rearrangement joins TRBV7-3 to TRBJ2-7; D is possibly TRBD2 (5 bases). CDR1 is SGHTA, CDR2 FQGTGA, per germline. This CDR3 has 13 amino acids. Trimming removed 1 base at V and 4 bases at J, with 8 bases between. The chain's CDR3 is CASSLNREYEQYF. DNA of the CDR3: TGTGCCAGCAGCTTAAATCGGGAATACGAGCAGTACTTC.

In the case of this clone: A read error is possible here, since a much larger clone lies one base away. The V call is TRBV4-3, the J call TRBJ2-2, with TRBD1 matching 8 bases. V dropped 4 bases and J dropped 4; count of bases not matched to a gene: 2. The CDR3 contains 14 residues. Germline V gene sequence: CDR1 LGHNA, CDR2 YSLEER. In nucleotides, the CDR3 is TGCGCCAGCAGCCCGGACAGGGCCACCGGGGAGCTGTTTTTT. Amino acid sequence: CASSPDRATGELFF.

The chain recombines TRBV19 with TRBJ2-7; the match to TRBD1 covers 7 bases. The CDR3 has 15 residues. Germline assignment: CDR1 LNHDA and CDR2 SQIVND (reference sequence). Germline trimming cut 1 base from V and 3 bases from J; bases unmatched to any gene: 6. The DNA of the CDR3 is TGTGCCAGTAGTATAGGAGGAGGACAGGTCTACGAGCAGTACTTC. Translated: CASSIGGGQVYEQYF. The whole variable domain, remainder taken from reference TRBV19 and TRBJ2-7, is DGGITQSPKYLFRKEGQNVTLSCEQNLNHDAMYWYRQDPGQGLRLIYYSQIVNDFQKGDIAEGYSVSREKKESFPLTVTSAQKNPTAFYLCASSIGGGQVYEQYFGPGTRLTVT.

The chain recombines TRBV30 with TRBJ1-5; D call uncertain. V was clipped by 2 bases and J by 3 bases, with 8 bases between them. The germline gives CDR1 GTSNPN, CDR2 SVGIG (reference sequence). CDR3 length: 13 residues. DNA for the CDR3: TGTGCCTGGAGTCATGCAAACAATCAGCCCCAGCATTTT. Amino acid sequence: CAWSHANNQPQHF.

This clone has a handful of counts. The CDR3 sequence is CASSPNGDTQYF. In nucleotides, the CDR3 is TGTGCCAGCAGCCCAAACGGGGATACGCAGTATTTT. This chain uses TRBV7-3 with TRBJ2-3; D is uncertain. The germline CDR1 and CDR2 sequences are SGHTA and FQGTGA. Trimming stripped 5 bases from V and 6 bases from J, with 9 bases between. The CDR3 contains 12 residues.

This clone was counted a few times. The genes are TRBV15 and TRBJ1-2; TRBD1 is a possible D gene (5 bases). The CDR3 spans 15 residues. Per the germline V gene, CDR1 is LNHNV and CDR2 is YYDKDF (reference sequence). V was pared by 3 bases and J by 6 bases, with 17 bases between. The CDR3 DNA reads TGTGCCACCAGCAGGGGGCAAAGTGAGAGAGATGGCTACACCTTC. This encodes CATSRGQSERDGYTF.

The rearrangement uses TRBV11-2 and TRBJ2-1; the D gene is possibly TRBD1 (5 bases). V shed 5 bases and J shed 3 bases, with 11 bases lying between them. The germline V gene encodes CDR1 SGHAT and CDR2 FQNNGV. The CDR3 loop spans 14 amino acids. The DNA for the CDR3 is TGTGCCAGCAGCCCCCTCCAGGGCTACAATGAGCAGTTCTTC. Protein product: CASSPLQGYNEQFF.

The CDR3 reads CASSRDREWDTDTQYF. The CDR3 DNA reads TGTGCCAGTAGTAGGGACAGGGAGTGGGACACAGATACGCAGTATTTT. This rearrangement joins TRBV19 to TRBJ2-3, with TRBD1 matching over 9 bases. With 4 bases clipped from V and 2 bases from J, the junction kept 7 bases outside the gene matches. Germline lookup yields CDR1 LNHDA and CDR2 SQIVND (reference sequence). This CDR3 region has 16 residues. Full variable domain (remainder filled in from reference TRBV19 and TRBJ2-3): DGGITQSPKYLFRKEGQNVTLSCEQNLNHDAMYWYRQDPGQGLRLIYYSQIVNDFQKGDIAEGYSVSREKKESFPLTVTSAQKNPTAFYLCASSRDREWDTDTQYFGPGTRLTVL.

The chain combines TRBV5-4 with TRBJ2-7; 7 nucleotides agree with TRBD1. The V and J ends lost 0 bases and 2 bases, in that order; junction bases with no gene match: 5. Germline loops: CDR1 SGHNT, CDR2 YYREEE (reference sequence). The CDR3 contains 15 residues. The DNA for the CDR3 is TGTGCCAGCAGCTTGGCCGGGACAGTGACCTACGAGCAGTACTTC. It yields the protein CASSLAGTVTYEQYF.

J is TRBJ2-7 and V is TRBV6-1; D perhaps matches TRBD1 (6 bases). With 6 bases removed from V and 3 bases from J, the gap between germline ends came to 18 bases. The germline gives CDR1 MNHNS, CDR2 SASEGT. CDR3 length: 15 amino acids. The DNA of the CDR3 is TGTGCCAGCAGCCCCCAAGGGACACATATCTACGAGCAGTACTTC. This translates into CASSPQGTHIYEQYF.

This chain uses TRBV5-1 with TRBJ2-3; D is possibly TRBD1 or TRBD2 (6 bases each). The CDR3 sequence is 19 residues long. V lost 0 bases to trimming and J lost 2 bases, with 22 bases between them. CDR1 SGHRS and CDR2 YFSETQ come from the germline V gene. The CDR3 sequence is CASSLVWQGTSYNTDTQYF. The CDR3 nucleotides read TGCGCCAGCAGCTTGGTGTGGCAGGGGACTTCGTATAACACAGATACGCAGTATTTT.

The rearrangement uses TRBV7-9 and TRBJ1-4; TRBD1 aligns across 8 bases. The CDR3 loop spans 15 amino acids. V gave up 4 bases and J gave up 3 bases; unmatched junction bases: 4. The germline V gene encodes CDR1 SEHNR and CDR2 FQNEAQ (reference sequence). The CDR3 nucleotides are TGTGCCAGCAGCTGGCAGGGGGCAGCTAATGAAAAACTGTTTTTT. This sequence encodes CASSWQGAANEKLFF.

A few counts support this clone. V is TRBV13 and J is TRBJ2-7; no firm D call. V dropped 4 bases and J dropped 5 bases, with 15 bases sitting between them. The CDR3 totals 14 residues. Germline V gene sequence: CDR1 PRHDT, CDR2 FYEKMQ (reference sequence). The CDR3 is CASSSHSWPDEQYF. In DNA form, the CDR3 reads TGTGCCAGCAGCTCCCACAGCTGGCCAGACGAGCAGTACTTC.

The chain couples TRBV9 to TRBJ2-6; tentative D call: TRBD2 (5 bases). V dropped 5 bases and J dropped 2 bases, with 23 bases sitting between them. CDR1 and CDR2 from the germline V gene are SGDLS and YYNGEE. This CDR3 has 19 residues. CDR3 region: CASRKWRAPLYPGANVLTF. DNA for the CDR3: TGTGCCAGCAGGAAGTGGCGGGCCCCCTTATATCCTGGGGCCAACGTCCTGACTTTC.

The chain couples TRBV2 to TRBJ2-1, with D tentatively TRBD1 or TRBD2 (5 bases each). This CDR3 has 13 amino acids. CDR1 SNHLY and CDR2 FYNNEI come from the germline V gene. The V gene lost 5 bases and the J gene lost 8 bases, with 13 bases spanning the gap. CDR3 region: CASSRDQPDEQFF. As DNA, the CDR3 is TGTGCCAGCAGTCGGGACCAACCGGATGAGCAGTTCTTC.

This rearrangement joins TRBV7-2 to TRBJ1-5; D is perhaps TRBD1 (6 bases). V was cut by 4 bases and J by 7 bases, with 14 bases left in between. This CDR3 region has 14 residues. Germline V gene sequence: CDR1 SGHTA, CDR2 FQGNSA. CDR3 coding DNA: TGTGCCAGCAGCTCTCAGGGGATCGGGCAGCCCCAGCATTTT. Translation: CASSSQGIGQPQHF. Full variable domain (rest looked up from reference TRBV7-2 and TRBJ1-5): GAGVSQSPSNKVTEKGKDVELRCDPISGHTALYWYRQSLGQGLEFLIYFQGNSAPDKSGLPSDRFSAERTGGSVSTLTIQRTQQEDSAVYLCASSSQGIGQPQHFGDGTRLSIL.

The chain employs TRBV30 and TRBJ2-1; 8 bases agree with TRBD2. Germline CDR1 is GTSNPN and CDR2 is SVGIG (reference sequence). This CDR3 spans 13 amino acids. The V and J ends lost 5 bases and 8 bases, in that order; junction bases with no gene match: 8. CDR3 DNA sequence: TGTGCCTGGGCGGGACTAGTAGGACATGAGCAGTTCTTC. Translation gives CAWAGLVGHEQFF.

This clone turned up a few times. The chain joins TRBV19 to TRBJ2-7; no definite D call. Trimming took 10 bases from V and 2 from J, leaving 3 bases between them. There are 9 residues in the CDR3. CDR1 LNHDA and CDR2 SQIVND come from the germline V gene (reference sequence). CDR3 amino acids: CATPYEQYF. The CDR3 DNA reads TGTGCCACCCCCTACGAGCAGTACTTC.

This clone was picked up a small number of times. V usage is TRBV7-2 and J usage is TRBJ2-7; maybe TRBD2 (7 bases). Trimming took off 7 bases at V and 2 bases at J, with 12 bases between the two ends. CDR1 SGHTA and CDR2 FQGNSA come from the germline V gene. The CDR3 runs 13 residues. CDR3 nucleotides: TGTGCCAGCAAAGGGGGGGCGACCTACGAGCAGTACTTC. Encoded protein: CASKGGATYEQYF.

The chain has TRBV4-2 and TRBJ1-2; 7 bases are a match to TRBD1. This CDR3 has 13 residues. Germline CDR1 is LGHNA and CDR2 is YNFKEQ. The ends lost 4 bases at V and 4 bases at J; junction bases unmatched: 3. In DNA form, the CDR3 reads TGTGCCAGCAGCCTCCGGGACAGCTATGGCTACACCTTC. It specifies CASSLRDSYGYTF.

This clone was detected only a few times. The CDR3 here is CASSDQGAGNTIYF. The CDR3, as DNA: TGTGCCAGCAGCGACCAGGGGGCTGGAAACACCATATATTTT. V and J are TRBV9 and TRBJ1-3; 7 bases fit TRBD1. The CDR3 is 14 residues long. In germline, CDR1 is SGDLS, CDR2 YYNGEE. Trimming cost V 3 bases and J 2 bases; bases outside gene matches: 2.

The rearrangement uses TRBV19 and TRBJ1-1, with 8 bases aligning to TRBD1. Germline-derived CDR1 and CDR2 are LNHDA and SQIVND (reference sequence). Unmatched junction bases numbered 9, after V lost 6 bases and J lost 3 bases. This CDR3 is built from 15 residues. As DNA, the CDR3 is TGTGCCAGTAGCCCAGACAGGGGACTTTACACTGAAGCTTTCTTT. This gives the protein CASSPDRGLYTEAFF.

This chain links TRBV23-1 with TRBJ2-1; TRBD2 agrees at 11 bases. TRBV23-1 is recorded as an ORF, its role being uncertain. This CDR3 is 20 amino acids long. The J segment lost 7 bases and the V segment lost 2 bases, leaving 19 bases of the junction unmatched. CDR3 nucleotide sequence: TGCGCCAGCAGTCAAAACACAGAGAAGAGACTAGCGGGAAATGGGAATGAGCAGTTCTTC. As protein: CASSQNTEKRLAGNGNEQFF.